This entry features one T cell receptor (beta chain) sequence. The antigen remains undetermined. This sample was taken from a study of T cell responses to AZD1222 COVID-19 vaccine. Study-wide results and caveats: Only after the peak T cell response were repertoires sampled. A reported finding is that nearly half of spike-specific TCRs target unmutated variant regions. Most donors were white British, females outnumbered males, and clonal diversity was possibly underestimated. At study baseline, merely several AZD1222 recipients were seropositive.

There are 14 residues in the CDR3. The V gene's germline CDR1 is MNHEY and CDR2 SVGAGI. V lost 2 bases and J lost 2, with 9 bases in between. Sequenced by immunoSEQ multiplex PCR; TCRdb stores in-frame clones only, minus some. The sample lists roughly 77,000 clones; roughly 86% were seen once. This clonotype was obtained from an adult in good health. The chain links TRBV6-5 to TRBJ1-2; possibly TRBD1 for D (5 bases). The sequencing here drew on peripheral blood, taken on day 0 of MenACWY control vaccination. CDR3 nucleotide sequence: TGTGCCAGCAGTTACGGGACGGACAACTATGGCTACACCTTC. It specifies CASSYGTDNYGYTF.